This T cell receptor (beta chain) was recovered during a study of blood T cells in healthy people across ages. Whole-study context: About one barcoded TCR beta cDNA was captured per two T cells.

Note on this clonotype: Its antigen is unknown.

Notes on the study in general: Whereas aged donors had fewer naive CD4+ cells, long-lived donors had more of them and higher diversity.

Using a J-beta primer mix together with a sample-barcoded 5' primer, a second PCR was run for roughly 6 to 11 cycles. TCRdb reprocessed the 5' RACE reads via MiXCR and lists one record per CDR3 protein. The table shows 600,000 or so distinct CDR3 sequences, with about 21% occurring only once. The ends were cut back, 8 bases at V and 3 bases at J, with 10 bases in the middle. Germline CDR1 SEHNR, CDR2 FQNEAQ (reference sequence). This CDR3 is built from 13 residues. A minimum of 6 million PBMCs was isolated per sample. Sequencing was carried out using blood. The rearrangement joins TRBV7-9 to TRBJ1-4, with D hard to call. The sequence came from a man aged 70 or older in good health. The CDR3 here is CASLKGANEKLFF. CDR3 in DNA: TGTGCCAGCTTAAAGGGAGCTAATGAAAAACTGTTTTTT.